This passage covers 10 T cell receptor beta chains from one sample sequenced in a study of cytomegalovirus exposure and HLA in healthy donors. It was with 60 Vbeta and 13 Jbeta primers that the PCR ran. Repertoires were generated with immunoSEQ multiplex PCR, while TCRdb's copy carries only in-frame clones and drops some. This table has under 150,000 clones, 65% to 85% appearing once. Sequences were obtained from PBMCs. These receptor sequences come from a man aged 45 to 65 in good health and CMV-seronegative.

The chain combines TRBV5-1 with TRBJ1-6, with 7 bases fitting TRBD1. CDR1 and CDR2 (germline): SGHRS, YFSETQ. V shed 6 bases, J shed 7 bases, and the junction held 19 bases outside the gene matches. CDR3 length: 18 residues. The CDR3 protein is CASKQGGNGVTVNSPLHF. The DNA for the CDR3 is TGCGCCAGCAAGCAGGGGGGAAATGGTGTAACGGTAAATTCACCCCTCCACTTT.

This chain joins TRBV7-6 and TRBJ2-1; 8 bases agree with TRBD1. The CDR3 spans 15 residues. Unmatched junction bases numbered 8, after V lost 4 bases and J lost 6 bases. Looked up from germline, CDR1 is SGHVS and CDR2 is FNYEAQ. CDR3 in DNA: TGTGCCAGCAGCTCAACCGGGACAGGTCGCAATGAGCAGTTCTTC. Encoded protein: CASSSTGTGRNEQFF.

This clone was counted only a few times. This sequence joins TRBV11-3 and TRBJ2-7; TRBD2 is a possible D gene (6 bases). V lost 4 bases to trimming and J lost 3 bases, with 13 bases between them. CDR1 and CDR2 (germline): SGHNT, YENEEA. The CDR3 is made up of 14 amino acids. The CDR3 sequence is CASSSTAGNYEQYF. The CDR3 DNA reads TGTGCCAGCAGCTCCACCGCGGGAAACTACGAGCAGTACTTC.

This chain links TRBV18 with TRBJ1-1; D remains unclear. The germline V and J ends were trimmed by 3 bases and 3 bases, with 8 bases remaining between them. The CDR3 contains 13 residues. Germline V CDR1 and CDR2: KGHSH, LQKENI. The CDR3 is CASSPPGDTEAFF. The DNA for the CDR3 is TGTGCCAGCTCACCGCCCGGTGACACTGAAGCTTTCTTT.

The CDR3 spells CASRAGQGNNYGYTF. The CDR3 DNA is TGTGCCAGTAGGGCGGGACAGGGAAATAACTATGGCTACACCTTC. The rearrangement uses TRBV19 and TRBJ1-2, with 9 bases lining up with TRBD1. The germline V gene encodes CDR1 LNHDA and CDR2 SQIVND (reference sequence). This CDR3 is 15 amino acids long. Unmatched junction bases numbered 6, after V lost 6 bases and J lost 1 base.

The CDR3 here is CARSLGRQGAAYEQYF. CDR3 coding DNA: TGTGCCAGAAGCTTAGGGCGTCAGGGGGCGGCCTACGAGCAGTACTTC. This sequence joins TRBV7-5 and TRBJ2-7; the tabulated D call, TRBD1, remains unverified against the DNA. TRBV7-5 is flagged as a pseudogene. The CDR3 spans 16 residues.

This clone turned up a few times. The chain joins TRBV6-1 to TRBJ1-1, with D hard to call. Germline assignment: CDR1 MNHNS and CDR2 SASEGT. CDR3 size: 14 residues. V was shortened by 1 base and J by 0 bases, with 6 bases between the two germline ends. Here the CDR3 DNA reads TGTGCCAGCAGTGAAGTCCGGGTGAACACTGAAGCTTTCTTT. Protein: CASSEVRVNTEAFF.

The CDR3 sequence: CSAPGSAGYTF. In DNA form, the CDR3 reads TGCAGCGCCCCCGGGTCTGCGGGCTACACCTTC. The gene calls are TRBV20-1 and TRBJ1-2; D ambiguous. Germline V gives CDR1 DFQATT, CDR2 SNEGSKA (reference sequence). CDR3 length: 11 amino acids.

This clone has a single count. This chain connects TRBV11-2 to TRBJ2-1; TRBD1 matches 7 bases. This CDR3 contains 14 residues. Looked up from germline, CDR1 is SGHAT and CDR2 is FQNNGV. The V and J ends lost 1 base and 3 bases, in that order; junction bases with no gene match: 0. The CDR3 region is CASSLGDSYNEQFF. The CDR3 DNA sequence: TGTGCCAGCAGCTTAGGGGACAGCTACAATGAGCAGTTCTTC.

The chain uses TRBV6-1 and TRBJ1-5; D remains unclear. Germline V lookup: CDR1 MNHNS, CDR2 SASEGT. V lost 0 bases, J lost 7 bases, and 13 bases lay in between. The CDR3 is made up of 15 amino acids. The CDR3 protein is CASSEAGKNLQPQHF. DNA for the CDR3: TGTGCCAGCAGTGAAGCCGGGAAGAACTTACAGCCCCAGCATTTT.